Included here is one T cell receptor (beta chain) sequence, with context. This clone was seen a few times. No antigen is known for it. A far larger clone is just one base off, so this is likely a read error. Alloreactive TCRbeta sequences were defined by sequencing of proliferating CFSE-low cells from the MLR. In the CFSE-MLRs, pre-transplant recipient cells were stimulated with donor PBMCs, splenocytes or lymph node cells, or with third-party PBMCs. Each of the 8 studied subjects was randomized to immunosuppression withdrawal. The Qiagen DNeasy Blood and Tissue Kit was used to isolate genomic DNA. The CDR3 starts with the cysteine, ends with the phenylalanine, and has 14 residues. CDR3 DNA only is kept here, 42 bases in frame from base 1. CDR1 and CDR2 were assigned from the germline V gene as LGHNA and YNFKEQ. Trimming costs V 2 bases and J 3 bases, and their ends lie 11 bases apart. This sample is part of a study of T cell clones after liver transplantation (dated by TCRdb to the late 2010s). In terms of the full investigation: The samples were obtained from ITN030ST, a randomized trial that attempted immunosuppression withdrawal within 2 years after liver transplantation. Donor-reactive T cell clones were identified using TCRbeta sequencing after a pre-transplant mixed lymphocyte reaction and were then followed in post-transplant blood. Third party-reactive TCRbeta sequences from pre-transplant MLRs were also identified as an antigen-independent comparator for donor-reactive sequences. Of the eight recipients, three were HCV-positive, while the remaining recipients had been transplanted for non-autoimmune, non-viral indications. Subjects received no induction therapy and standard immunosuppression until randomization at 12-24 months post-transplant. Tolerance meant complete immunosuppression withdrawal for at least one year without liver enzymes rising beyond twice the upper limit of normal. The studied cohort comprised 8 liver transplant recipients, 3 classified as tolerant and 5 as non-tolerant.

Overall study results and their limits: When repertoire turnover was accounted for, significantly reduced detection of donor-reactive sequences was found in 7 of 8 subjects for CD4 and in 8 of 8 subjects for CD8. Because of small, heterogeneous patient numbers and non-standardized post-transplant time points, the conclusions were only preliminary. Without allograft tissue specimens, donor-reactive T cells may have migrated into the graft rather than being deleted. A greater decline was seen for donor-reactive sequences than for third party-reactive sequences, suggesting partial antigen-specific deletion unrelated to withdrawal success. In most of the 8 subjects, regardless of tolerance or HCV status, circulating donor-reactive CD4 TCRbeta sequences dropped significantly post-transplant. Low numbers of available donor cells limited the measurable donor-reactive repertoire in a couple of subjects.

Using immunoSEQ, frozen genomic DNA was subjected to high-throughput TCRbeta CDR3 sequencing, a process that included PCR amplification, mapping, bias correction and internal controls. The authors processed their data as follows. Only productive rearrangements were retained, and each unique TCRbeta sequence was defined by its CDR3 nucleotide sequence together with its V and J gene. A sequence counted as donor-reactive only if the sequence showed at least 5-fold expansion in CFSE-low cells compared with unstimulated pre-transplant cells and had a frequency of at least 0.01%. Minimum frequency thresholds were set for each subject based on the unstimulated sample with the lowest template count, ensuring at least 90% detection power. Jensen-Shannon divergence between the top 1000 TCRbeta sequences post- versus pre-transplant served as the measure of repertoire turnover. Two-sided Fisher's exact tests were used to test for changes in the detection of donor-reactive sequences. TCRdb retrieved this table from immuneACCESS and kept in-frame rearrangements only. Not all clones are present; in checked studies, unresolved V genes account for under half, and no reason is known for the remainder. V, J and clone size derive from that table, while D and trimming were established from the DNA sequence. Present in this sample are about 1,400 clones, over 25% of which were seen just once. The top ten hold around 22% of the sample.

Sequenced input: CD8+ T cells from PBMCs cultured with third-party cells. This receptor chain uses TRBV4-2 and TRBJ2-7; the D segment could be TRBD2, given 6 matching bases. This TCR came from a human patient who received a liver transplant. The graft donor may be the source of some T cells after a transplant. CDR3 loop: CASSQIAVGYEQYF. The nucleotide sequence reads TGTGCCAGCAGCCAAATAGCGGTGGGCTACGAGCAGTACTTC.